This T cell receptor beta chain stems from a study of blood T cells in healthy people across ages. Comments on this clonotype: What it binds is unknown.

Whenever a sample was processed, at least 7 million PBMCs were isolated. Total RNA extraction produced at least 5.5 micrograms (per sample) for the study. The germline CDR1 and CDR2 sequences are MDHEN and SYDVKM. There are 14 residues in the CDR3. A second PCR of about 6 to 12 cycles used a sample-barcoded 5' primer and a J-beta primer mix. Each cDNA was tagged by a template-switch adaptor containing 12 random nucleotides. TCRdb analysed the 5' RACE reads with MiXCR anew, one entry per CDR3 protein. The profile shows roughly 730,000 distinct CDR3 sequences, just over 55% of them singletons. Study-wide results and limits: Long-lived donors had more naive CD4+ cells and higher diversity than aged donors.

The specimen sequenced was blood. The chain couples TRBV28 to TRBJ2-4; D is perhaps TRBD2 (5 bases). The J call may be mistaken, given a closer DNA end match to TRBJ2-7. The TCR sequence derives from a man aged 40-49 years in good health. CDR3 loop: CASSPRGTSYEQYF. CDR3 nucleotides: TGTGCCAGCAGTCCACGGGGTACTAGCTACGAGCAGTACTTC.